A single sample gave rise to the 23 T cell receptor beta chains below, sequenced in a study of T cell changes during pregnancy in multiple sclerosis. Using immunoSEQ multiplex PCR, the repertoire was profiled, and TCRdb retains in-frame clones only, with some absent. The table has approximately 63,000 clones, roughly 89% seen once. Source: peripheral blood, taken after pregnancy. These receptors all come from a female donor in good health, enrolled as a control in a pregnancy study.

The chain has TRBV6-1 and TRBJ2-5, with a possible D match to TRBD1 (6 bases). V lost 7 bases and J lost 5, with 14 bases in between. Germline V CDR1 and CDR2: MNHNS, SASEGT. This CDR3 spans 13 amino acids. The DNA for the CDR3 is TGTGCCAGCACCCGGGACAAATTGGAGACCCAGTACTTC. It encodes CASTRDKLETQYF.

This CDR3 reads CASSVGSGDYGYTF. In nucleotides, the CDR3 is TGTGCCAGCAGCGTAGGTTCAGGGGACTATGGCTACACCTTC. The chain couples TRBV9 to TRBJ1-2; maybe TRBD1 (6 bases). Trimming took off 0 bases at V and 3 bases at J, with 9 bases between the two ends. The germline V gene encodes CDR1 SGDLS and CDR2 YYNGEE. The length of the CDR3 is 14 residues.

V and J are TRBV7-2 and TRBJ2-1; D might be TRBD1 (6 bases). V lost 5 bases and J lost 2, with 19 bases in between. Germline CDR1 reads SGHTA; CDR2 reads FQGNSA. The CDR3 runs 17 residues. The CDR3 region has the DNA TGTGCCAGCAGCGCCGGATTGGACAGCTGGGCCTACAATGAGCAGTTCTTC. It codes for CASSAGLDSWAYNEQFF.

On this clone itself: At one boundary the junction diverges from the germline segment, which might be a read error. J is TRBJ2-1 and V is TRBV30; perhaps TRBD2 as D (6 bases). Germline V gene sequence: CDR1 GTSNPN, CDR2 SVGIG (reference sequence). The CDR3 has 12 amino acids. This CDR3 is CAWRATPGVLVF. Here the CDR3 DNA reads TGTGCCTGGAGAGCAACGCCGGGGGTTTTAGTCTTC.

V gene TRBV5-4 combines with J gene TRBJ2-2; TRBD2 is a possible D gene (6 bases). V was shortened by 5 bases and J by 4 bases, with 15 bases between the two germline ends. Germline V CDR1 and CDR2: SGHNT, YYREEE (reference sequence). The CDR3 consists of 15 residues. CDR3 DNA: TGTGCCAGCAGTCTTCCGGGAGAACTCACCGGGGAGCTGTTTTTT. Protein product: CASSLPGELTGELFF.

The CDR3 DNA sequence: TGTGCCAGCAGTCCTCGAGGAGGGGAACCTTACAATGAGCAGTTCTTC. Translation gives CASSPRGGEPYNEQFF. This chain joins TRBV27 and TRBJ2-1; D might be TRBD2 (6 bases). CDR3 size: 16 residues. Deletions cut 5 bases from V and 4 bases from J, with 18 bases between. Germline CDR1 and CDR2: MNHEY and SMNVEV (reference sequence).

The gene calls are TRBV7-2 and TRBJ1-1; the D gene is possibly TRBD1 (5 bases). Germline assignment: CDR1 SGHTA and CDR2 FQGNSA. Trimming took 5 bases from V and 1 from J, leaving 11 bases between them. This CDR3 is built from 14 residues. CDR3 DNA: TGTGCCAGCAGCCGATGGGGGGGGAACACTGAAGCTTTCTTT. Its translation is CASSRWGGNTEAFF. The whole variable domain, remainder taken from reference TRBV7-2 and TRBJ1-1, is GAGVSQSPSNKVTEKGKDVELRCDPISGHTALYWYRQSLGQGLEFLIYFQGNSAPDKSGLPSDRFSAERTGGSVSTLTIQRTQQEDSAVYLCASSRWGGNTEAFFGQGTRLTVV.

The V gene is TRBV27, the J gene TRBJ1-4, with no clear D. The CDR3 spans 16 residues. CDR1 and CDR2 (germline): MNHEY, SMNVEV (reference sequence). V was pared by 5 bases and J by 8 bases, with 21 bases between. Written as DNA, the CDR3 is TGTGCCAGCAGTCCGTCTCCCGGGAGGGCGACGGAAAAACTGTTTTTT. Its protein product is CASSPSPGRATEKLFF.

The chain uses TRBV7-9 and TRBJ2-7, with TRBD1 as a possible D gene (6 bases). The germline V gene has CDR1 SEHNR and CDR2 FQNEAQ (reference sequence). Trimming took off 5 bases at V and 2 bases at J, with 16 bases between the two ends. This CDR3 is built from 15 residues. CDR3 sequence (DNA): TGTGCCAGCAGCCTACAGGGAGCCGAAACCTACGAGCAGTACTTC. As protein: CASSLQGAETYEQYF.

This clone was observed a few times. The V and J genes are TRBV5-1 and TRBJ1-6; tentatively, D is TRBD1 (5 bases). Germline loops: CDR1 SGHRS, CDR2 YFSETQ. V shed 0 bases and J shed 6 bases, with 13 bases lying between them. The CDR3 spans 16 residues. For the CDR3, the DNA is TGCGCCAGCAGCTTGGTGAACGGGGGACCTAATTCACCCCTCCACTTT. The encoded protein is CASSLVNGGPNSPLHF.

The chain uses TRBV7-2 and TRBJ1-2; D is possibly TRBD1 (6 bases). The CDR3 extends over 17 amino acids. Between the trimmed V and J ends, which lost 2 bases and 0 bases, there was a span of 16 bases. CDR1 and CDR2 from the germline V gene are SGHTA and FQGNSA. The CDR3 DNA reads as TGTGCCAGCAGCTTAACCGGGACACCGATCACTAACTATGGCTACACCTTC. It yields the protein CASSLTGTPITNYGYTF.

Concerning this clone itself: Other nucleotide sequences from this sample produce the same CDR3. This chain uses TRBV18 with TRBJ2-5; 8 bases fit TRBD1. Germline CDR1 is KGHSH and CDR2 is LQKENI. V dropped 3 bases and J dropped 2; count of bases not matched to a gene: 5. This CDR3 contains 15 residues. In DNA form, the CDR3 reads TGTGCCAGCTCACCCAAAACAGGGGGTCAAGAGACCCAGTACTTC. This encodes CASSPKTGGQETQYF.

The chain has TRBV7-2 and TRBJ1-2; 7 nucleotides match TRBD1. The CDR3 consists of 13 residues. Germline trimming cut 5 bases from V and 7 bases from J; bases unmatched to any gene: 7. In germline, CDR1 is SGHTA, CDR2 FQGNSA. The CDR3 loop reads CASSNRGIGGYTF. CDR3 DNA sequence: TGTGCCAGCAGCAACAGGGGTATTGGTGGCTACACCTTC.

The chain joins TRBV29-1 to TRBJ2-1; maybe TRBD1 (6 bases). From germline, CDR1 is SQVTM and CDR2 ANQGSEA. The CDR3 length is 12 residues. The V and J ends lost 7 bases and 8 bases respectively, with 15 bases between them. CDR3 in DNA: TGCAGCGGAGAACAGGGTTACCATGAGCAGTTCTTC. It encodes CSGEQGYHEQFF.

Here the CDR3 DNA reads TGTGCCTGGAGTAAAAGCGGGACAGAGCAGTACTTC. Its protein product is CAWSKSGTEQYF. J is TRBJ2-7 and V is TRBV30; tentative D call: TRBD2 (7 bases). Germline assignment: CDR1 GTSNPN and CDR2 SVGIG (reference sequence). The CDR3 runs 12 residues. The ends were cut back, 2 bases at V and 7 bases at J, with 12 bases in the middle.

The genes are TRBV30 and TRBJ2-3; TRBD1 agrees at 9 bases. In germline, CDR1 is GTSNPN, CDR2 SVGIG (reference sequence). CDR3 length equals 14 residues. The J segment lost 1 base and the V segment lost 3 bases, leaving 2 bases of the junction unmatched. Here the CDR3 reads CAWRRDRGTDTQYF. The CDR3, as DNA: TGTGCCTGGAGGCGGGACAGGGGCACAGATACGCAGTATTTT.

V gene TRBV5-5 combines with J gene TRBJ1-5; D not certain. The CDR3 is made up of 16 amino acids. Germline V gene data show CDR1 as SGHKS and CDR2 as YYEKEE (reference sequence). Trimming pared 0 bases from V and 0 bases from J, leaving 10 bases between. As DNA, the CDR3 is TGTGCCAGCAGCTTGGGTCCCGAGGATAGCAATCAGCCCCAGCATTTT. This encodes CASSLGPEDSNQPQHF.

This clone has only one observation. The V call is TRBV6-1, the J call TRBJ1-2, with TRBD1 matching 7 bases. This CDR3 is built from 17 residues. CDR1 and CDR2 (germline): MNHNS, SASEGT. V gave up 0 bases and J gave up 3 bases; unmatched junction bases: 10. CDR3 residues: CASSEAGQPFFYYGYTF. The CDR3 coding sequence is TGTGCCAGCAGTGAAGCGGGACAGCCCTTCTTTTACTATGGCTACACCTTC.

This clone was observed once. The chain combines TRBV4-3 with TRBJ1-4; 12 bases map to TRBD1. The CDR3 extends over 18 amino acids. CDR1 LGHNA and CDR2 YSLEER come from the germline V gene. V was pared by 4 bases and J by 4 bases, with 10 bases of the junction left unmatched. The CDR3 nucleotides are TGCGCCAGCAGCCGCATAACCGGGACAGGGGGCATTAATGAAAAACTGTTTTTT. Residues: CASSRITGTGGINEKLFF.

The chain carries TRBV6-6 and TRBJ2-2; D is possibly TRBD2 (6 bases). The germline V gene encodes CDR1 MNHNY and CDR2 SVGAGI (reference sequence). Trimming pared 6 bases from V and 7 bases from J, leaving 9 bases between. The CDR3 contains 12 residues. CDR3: CASRRGNGELFF. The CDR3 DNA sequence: TGTGCCAGCAGGCGCGGGAACGGGGAGCTGTTTTTT.

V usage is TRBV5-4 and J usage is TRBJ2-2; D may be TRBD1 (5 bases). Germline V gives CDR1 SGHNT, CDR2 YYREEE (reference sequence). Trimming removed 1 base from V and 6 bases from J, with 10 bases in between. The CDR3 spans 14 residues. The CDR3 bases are TGTGCCAGCAGCTTGTCCCAGGGTCCCGGGGAGCTGTTTTTT. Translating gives CASSLSQGPGELFF.

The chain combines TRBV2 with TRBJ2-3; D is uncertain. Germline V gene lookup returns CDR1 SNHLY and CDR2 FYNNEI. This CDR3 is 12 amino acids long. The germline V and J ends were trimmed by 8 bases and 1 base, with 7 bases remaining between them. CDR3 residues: CASHSRTDTQYF. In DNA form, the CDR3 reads TGTGCCAGCCACAGTCGCACAGATACGCAGTATTTT.

For the CDR3, the DNA is TGTGCCAGCAGCACCTGGGGGACTGCCGGAAACACCATATATTTT. Translation: CASSTWGTAGNTIYF. The chain has TRBV9 and TRBJ1-3; maybe TRBD1 (5 bases). Per the germline V gene, CDR1 is SGDLS and CDR2 is YYNGEE. The length of the CDR3 is 15 residues. V gave up 4 bases and J gave up 4 bases, with 15 bases separating them.